This TCR beta chain is drawn from a study of shared clonotypes between healthy human individuals. Findings and limits, study-wide: Of the naive CD4 clonotypes, about 5% were shared across several donors.

Details on this clone: Its antigen is unknown.

It was at deep level that the assay was run. The assay was immunoSEQ multiplex PCR, and TCRdb's table has in-frame clones only and misses some. The sample has over a million clones; over 95% are singletons. After removal of 4 bases from V and 4 bases from J, the junction contained 7 bases not matched to a gene. The CDR3 has 16 residues. Germline V gene sequence: CDR1 SGHDN, CDR2 FVKESK. Those who donated were healthy HIV-negative adults, with no recent acute infections or vaccinations reported. Subsets obtained from CD4+ cells comprised CD45RA+ naive and CD45RA-negative memory cells. The gene calls are TRBV14 and TRBJ2-5, with 12 positions matching TRBD1. This receptor was identified in a man between 25 and 39 years old in good health. Sequencing was performed on naive CD4+ T cells sorted from blood. Subset denoted: CD45RA+ positively selected. This CDR3 is CASSPRDRGPLETQYF. The DNA of the CDR3 is TGTGCCAGCAGCCCCCGGGACAGGGGGCCCTTAGAGACCCAGTACTTC. The entire variable domain, with the rest obtained from reference TRBV14 and TRBJ2-5, is as follows: EAGVTQFPSHSVIEKGQTVTLRCDPISGHDNLYWYRRVMGKEIKFLLHFVKESKQDESGMPNNRFLAERTGGTYSTLKVQPAELEDSGVYFCASSPRDRGPLETQYFGPGTRLLVL.